This is a list of T cell receptor beta chains from one sample in a study of T cells in tuberculosis. Here immunoSEQ multiplex PCR was the method, and the copy in TCRdb shows in-frame clones only, minus some. The sample gives 22,000 or so clones, over 75% of which show up once; about 16% is in the top ten. Sequencing was performed on PBMCs, taken at tuberculosis diagnosis. The source of these receptors is an adult with tuberculosis. The CDR3 runs from the conserved cysteine through the conserved F or W. The D gene is left open where the match is weak. Only part of the rows carry a size: once, few, many, or a class if the clone is expanded.

TRBV15	TRBD1	NA	TRBJ2-7	TGTGCCACCAGCAGGGACAGGGGAAGGGCCTACGAGCAGTACTTC	CATSRDRGRAYEQYF
TRBV9	NA	NA	TRBJ1-3	TGTGCCAGCAGCGTCCGAGTCGGAGTTTCTGGAAACACCATATATTTT	CASSVRVGVSGNTIYF
TRBV23-1	NA	NA	TRBJ1-2	TGCGCCAGCAGTCCACCAGACTCAGGGGAGCGGGGCTACACCTTC	CASSPPDSGERGYTF
TRBV21-1	NA	NA	TRBJ2-3	TGTGCCAGCAGCAAAGTTGGGCTTGGGCAGTATTTT	CASSKVGLGQYF
TRBV19	NA	NA	TRBJ1-5	TGTGCCAGTAGCGGGGGGGTCTTTAGCAATCAGCCCCAGCATTTT	CASSGGVFSNQPQHF
TRBV10-2	NA	NA	TRBJ2-2	TGCGCCAGCAGATTACTAGTCACCGGGGAGCTGTTTTTT	CASRLLVTGELFF
TRBV29-1	NA	NA	TRBJ2-7	TGCAGCGTCCGTAGGGGCAGGGATGGCGAGCAGTACTTC	CSVRRGRDGEQYF
TRBV7-9	NA	NA	TRBJ2-1	TGTGCCAGCAGCTTAGTCCCTTCCCTTAACAATGAGCAGTTCTTC	CASSLVPSLNNEQFF
TRBV19	NA	NA	TRBJ2-2	TGTGCCAGTAGTATATACAGTGTTACCGGGGAGCTGTTTTTT	CASSIYSVTGELFF
TRBV19	NA	NA	TRBJ1-5	TGTGCCAGTAGTTGGTCGGAGCAGCCCCAGCATTTT	CASSWSEQPQHF
TRBV19	NA	NA	TRBJ2-7	TGTGCCAGTAGTATCGCAACACCATTCTCCTACGAGCAGTACTTC	CASSIATPFSYEQYF
TRBV28	TRBD2	NA	TRBJ2-2	TGTGCCGGAAATAGCGGGACGGCTATGTCCGGGGAGCTGTTTTTT	CAGNSGTAMSGELFF
TRBV5-1	NA	NA	TRBJ2-6	TGCGCCAGCAGCCTAGGGGGTTCTGGGGCCAACGTCCTGACTTTC	CASSLGGSGANVLTF
TRBV11-2	TRBD1	NA	TRBJ2-5	TGTGCCAGCAGCACCCTGACAGGGGTCGGGGAGACCCAGTACTTC	CASSTLTGVGETQYF
TRBV9	NA	NA	TRBJ2-3	TGTGCCAGCAGCGTAGGAGGGCACTTCACAGATACGCAGTATTTT	CASSVGGHFTDTQYF
TRBV18	NA	NA	TRBJ2-5	TGTGCCAGCTCACCAGAGGCCGAGACCCAGTACTTC	CASSPEAETQYF
TRBV6-6	NA	NA	TRBJ1-1	TGTGCCAGCAGTTACGTAGGGGCGGACACTGAAGCTTTCTTT	CASSYVGADTEAFF
TRBV7-2	TRBD2	NA	TRBJ2-3	TGTGCCAGCAGCCTCGGACTAGCGCCAGATACGCAGTATTTT	CASSLGLAPDTQYF
TRBV7-9	NA	NA	TRBJ2-1	TGTGCCAGCAGCCAGGGCTTAATACGGCAGTTCTTC	CASSQGLIRQFF
TRBV29-1	NA	NA	TRBJ1-1	TGCAGCGTTGGCCAAACAGGGTTTACTGAAGCTTTCTTT	CSVGQTGFTEAFF
TRBV7-6	NA	NA	TRBJ1-1	TGTGCCAGCAGCTCTGAACAGGGGAACACTGAAGCTTTCTTT	CASSSEQGNTEAFF
TRBV27	NA	NA	TRBJ1-2	TGTGCCAGCAGTTTCAATCCGCCGGGGGGGGGAAACTATGGCTACACCTTC	CASSFNPPGGGNYGYTF
TRBV6-1	NA	NA	TRBJ2-3	TGTGCCAGCAGTGCACAGGGAAGAAATACAGATACGCAGTATTTT	CASSAQGRNTDTQYF
TRBV10-3	TRBD1	NA	TRBJ1-1	TGTGCCATCAGTGAGTCGCAGGGGGGAGCTTTCTTT	CAISESQGGAFF
TRBV6-1	NA	NA	TRBJ1-1	TGTGCCAGCAGTGAAGGGGGGGGAAGGACCGAAGCTTTCTTT	CASSEGGGRTEAFF
TRBV28	NA	NA	TRBJ2-7	TGTGCCAGCAGTCCGAGGACTCCTGGCCAATACGAGCAGTACTTC	CASSPRTPGQYEQYF
TRBV30	NA	few	TRBJ1-1	TGTGCCTGGAGTTATCAGGGTGATGAAGCTTTCTTT	CAWSYQGDEAFF
TRBV5-8	NA	NA	TRBJ1-4	TGTGCCAGCAGCCCAGACAGTGGAACGACTAATGAAAAACTGTTTTTT	CASSPDSGTTNEKLFF
TRBV6-1	NA	once	TRBJ2-1	TGTGCCAGCAGGTACACAGCCTACAATGAGCAGTTCTTC	CASRYTAYNEQFF